A single sample is the source of the 28 T cell receptor beta chains below, sequenced in a study of blood T cell repertoires in COVID-19. The table came from immunoSEQ multiplex PCR; TCRdb's copy has only in-frame clones and leaves some out. This sample has 120,000 or so clones, with around four fifths found just once. The sequenced material came from peripheral blood. The source of these receptors is a human donor in a cohort sampled during active COVID-19.

V usage is TRBV11-2 and J usage is TRBJ2-3; the match to TRBD2 covers 13 bases. This CDR3 has 17 amino acids. Losses at the gene ends were 3 bases for V and 1 base for J; bases not matched to a gene: 4. CDR1 is SGHAT, CDR2 FQNNGV, per germline. Written as DNA, the CDR3 is TGTGCCAGCAGCTTGGCCGGGACTAGCGGGGGCACAGATACGCAGTATTTT. Its protein is CASSLAGTSGGTDTQYF. The whole variable domain, filled in from reference TRBV11-2 and TRBJ2-3, reads EAGVAQSPRYKIIEKRQSVAFWCNPISGHATLYWYQQILGQGPKLLIQFQNNGVVDDSQLPKDRFSAERLKGVDSTLKIQPAKLEDSAVYLCASSLAGTSGGTDTQYFGPGTRLTVL.

The chain employs TRBV10-3 and TRBJ2-7, with TRBD2 matching 10 bases. The CDR3 is 17 amino acids. The V and J ends lost 2 bases and 4 bases, in that order; junction bases with no gene match: 11. Germline CDR1 reads ENHRY; CDR2 reads SYGVKD. For the CDR3, the DNA is TGTGCCATCAGTGAGGCACATAGCGGGGGGACCTCTTACGAGCAGTACTTC. This sequence encodes CAISEAHSGGTSYEQYF.

The chain joins TRBV7-8 to TRBJ1-2; D is perhaps TRBD1 (6 bases). Trimming left V 1 base short and J 5 bases short, with 11 bases between. In germline, CDR1 is SGHVS, CDR2 FQNEAQ. CDR3 size: 14 residues. CDR3 nucleotides: TGTGCCAGCAGCTTAGTCGAACAGGGATATGGCTACACCTTC. Translating it yields CASSLVEQGYGYTF.

The V and J genes are TRBV28 and TRBJ1-6; TRBD1 agrees at 7 bases. The CDR3 covers 15 residues. V dropped 7 bases and J dropped 8; count of bases not matched to a gene: 11. Per the germline V gene, CDR1 is MDHEN and CDR2 is SYDVKM. In DNA, the CDR3 is TGTGCCAGCAAGGCGACAGGGTTCATGGATTCACCCCTCCACTTT. It yields the protein CASKATGFMDSPLHF.

The CDR3 region has the DNA TGTGCCAGTGGAGACAGGGACCCTTACAATGAGCAGTTCTTC. Protein product: CASGDRDPYNEQFF. The chain carries TRBV27 and TRBJ2-1, with TRBD1 identical over 7 bases. V shed 9 bases and J 4 bases; nucleotides not matched to a gene: 9. This CDR3 comprises 14 residues. CDR1 MNHEY and CDR2 SMNVEV come from the germline V gene (reference sequence).

This clone was found a few times. The chain has TRBV7-2 and TRBJ2-3; tentative D call: TRBD2 (6 bases). This CDR3 has 16 amino acids. V lost 4 bases and J 1 base, leaving 15 bases between the germline ends. The V gene's germline CDR1 is SGHTA and CDR2 FQGNSA. The CDR3 DNA is TGTGCCAGCAGCTATCCTAGCGCCTTGGGCACAGATACGCAGTATTTT. The encoded protein is CASSYPSALGTDTQYF.

The V call is TRBV2, the J call TRBJ1-6; D is unresolved. The CDR3 runs to 15 residues. The germline V gene has CDR1 SNHLY and CDR2 FYNNEI. Trimming stripped 3 bases from V and 3 bases from J, with 9 bases between. This chain's CDR3 is CASSEAGNYNSPLHF. CDR3 DNA sequence: TGTGCCAGCAGTGAGGCCGGGAACTATAATTCACCCCTCCACTTT.

The CDR3 bases are TGTGCCAGCAGTGCCGATCGAGGATCCACTGAAGCTTTCTTT. It specifies CASSADRGSTEAFF. The chain links TRBV6-6 to TRBJ1-1; no clear D gene. This CDR3 has 14 residues. Germline CDR1 is MNHNY and CDR2 is SVGAGI (reference sequence). Trimming removed 5 bases from V and 4 bases from J, with 14 bases in between.

This chain joins TRBV5-1 and TRBJ2-1; D perhaps matches TRBD1 (8 bases). V was pared by 2 bases and J by 5 bases, with 17 bases between. Germline-derived CDR1 and CDR2 are SGHRS and YFSETQ. The CDR3 is made up of 16 amino acids. Here the CDR3 reads CASSLPTGGDNNEQFF. CDR3 sequence (DNA): TGCGCCAGCAGCTTACCTACAGGGGGGGATAACAATGAGCAGTTCTTC.

The rearrangement links TRBV7-2 to TRBJ2-3; tentative D call: TRBD1 (6 bases). The germline V gene encodes CDR1 SGHTA and CDR2 FQGNSA. This CDR3 comprises 15 residues. V lost 5 bases, J lost 3 bases, and 15 bases lay in between. The CDR3 loop reads CASSPYTQGTDTQYF. In DNA form, the CDR3 reads TGTGCCAGCAGCCCATATACACAGGGAACAGATACGCAGTATTTT.

The chain recombines TRBV5-1 with TRBJ2-2; TRBD2 matches at 12 bases. J lost 8 bases, V lost 1 base, and 3 bases had no gene match. CDR3 size: 15 residues. In germline, CDR1 is SGHRS, CDR2 YFSETQ. DNA of the CDR3: TGCGCCAGCAGCTTGAGGACTAGCGGGGAAGGGGAGCTGTTTTTT. Translated: CASSLRTSGEGELFF.

This clone is a singleton in its sample. V gene TRBV3-1 (or the pseudogene TRBV3-2) combines with J gene TRBJ1-5; D is perhaps TRBD1 (5 bases). The V and J ends lost 10 bases and 8 bases respectively, with 21 bases between them. CDR3 length equals 14 residues. CDR1 is LGHDT, CDR2 YNNKEL, per germline (reference sequence). CDR3 nucleotides: TGTGCCATAAATACTGGGGAAGGGGAGGAGCCCCAGCATTTT. It yields the protein CAINTGEGEEPQHF.

The genes are TRBV7-8 and TRBJ1-2; 8 bases are shared with TRBD1. Germline V gives CDR1 SGHVS, CDR2 FQNEAQ. This CDR3 has 17 amino acids. The ends lost 5 bases at V and 5 bases at J; junction bases unmatched: 16. CDR3 sequence: CASSPFQFQGAEYGYTF. CDR3 in DNA: TGTGCCAGCAGCCCATTTCAATTCCAGGGGGCTGAATATGGCTACACCTTC. The full variable domain, completed using reference TRBV7-8 and TRBJ1-2, is GAGVSQSPRYKVAKRGQDVALRCDPISGHVSLFWYQQALGQGPEFLTYFQNEAQLDKSGLPSDRFFAERPEGSVSTLKIQRTQQEDSAVYLCASSPFQFQGAEYGYTFGSGTRLTVV.

This clone turned up a few times. The V call is TRBV6-2 or TRBV6-3, the J call TRBJ2-1; TRBD1 might be the D (6 bases). The ends were cut back, 2 bases at V and 8 bases at J, with 13 bases in the middle. Germline V CDR1 and CDR2: MNHEY, SVGEGT. The CDR3 runs 14 residues. The CDR3 sequence: CASSYRQGLDEQFF. The DNA of the CDR3 is TGTGCCAGCAGTTACAGGCAGGGGTTGGATGAGCAGTTCTTC.

This clone was seen a few times. This chain links TRBV5-1 with TRBJ1-4; D is perhaps TRBD1 (6 bases). The germline gives CDR1 SGHRS, CDR2 YFSETQ. This CDR3 has 16 amino acids. V lost 2 bases, J lost 1 base, and 12 bases lay in between. CDR3 nucleotides: TGCGCCAGCAGCTTACAGGGTTCCGGAACTAATGAAAAACTGTTTTTT. Translated: CASSLQGSGTNEKLFF.

V is TRBV11-3 and J is TRBJ2-5; the D is unclear. CDR3 length: 11 amino acids. Trimming removed 4 bases at V and 4 bases at J, with 4 bases between. The V gene's germline CDR1 is SGHNT and CDR2 YENEEA. The CDR3 spells CASSSGETQYF. CDR3 nucleotides: TGTGCCAGCAGCTCGGGAGAGACCCAGTACTTC.

V usage is TRBV7-9 and J usage is TRBJ1-2; D not resolved. This CDR3 comprises 13 residues. V was pared by 4 bases and J by 0 bases, with 6 bases between. CDR1 is SEHNR, CDR2 FQNEAQ, per germline (reference sequence). In DNA, the CDR3 is TGTGCCAGCAGCTCATCAACTAACTATGGCTACACCTTC. Its protein product is CASSSSTNYGYTF. Variable domain in full (rest from reference TRBV7-9 and TRBJ1-2): DTGVSQNPRHKITKRGQNVTFRCDPISEHNRLYWYRQTLGQGPEFLTYFQNEAQLEKSRLLSDRFSAERPKGSFSTLEIQRTEQGDSAMYLCASSSSTNYGYTFGSGTRLTVV.

CDR3 sequence (DNA): TGCGCCAGCAGCCAAGATCCCTCTGCGTACACTGAAGCTTTCTTT. It encodes CASSQDPSAYTEAFF. V is TRBV4-1 and J is TRBJ1-1, with D uncertain. V shed 0 bases and J shed 3 bases, with 11 bases lying between them. The CDR3 is made up of 15 amino acids. Germline lookup yields CDR1 MGHRA and CDR2 YSYEKL.

This chain joins TRBV18 and TRBJ2-1; 9 bases map to TRBD2. Germline lookup yields CDR1 KGHSH and CDR2 LQKENI. J lost 0 bases, V lost 0 bases, and 6 bases had no gene match. The CDR3 extends over 18 amino acids. CDR3: CASSPPPSGASSYNEQFF. DNA for the CDR3: TGTGCCAGCTCACCACCCCCTAGCGGGGCAAGCTCCTACAATGAGCAGTTCTTC.

This chain links TRBV5-1 with TRBJ2-5, with D unresolved. Deletions cut 4 bases from V and 2 bases from J, with 12 bases between. The CDR3 loop spans 14 amino acids. The germline V gene has CDR1 SGHRS and CDR2 YFSETQ. CDR3 coding DNA: TGCGCCAGCAGCCCCACAGCAGGACAAGAGACCCAGTACTTC. It is translated as CASSPTAGQETQYF.

The genes are TRBV19 and TRBJ2-1; TRBD1 is a possible D gene (8 bases). V was cut by 6 bases and J by 4 bases, with 16 bases left in between. Germline CDR1 LNHDA, CDR2 SQIVND (reference sequence). The CDR3 has 15 amino acids. The CDR3 DNA sequence: TGTGCCAGTAGGAGACAGGGGAGGGGTTACAATGAGCAGTTCTTC. This codes for CASRRQGRGYNEQFF. The full variable domain, in which reference TRBV19 and TRBJ2-1 provide the parts outside the CDR3, is DGGITQSPKYLFRKEGQNVTLSCEQNLNHDAMYWYRQDPGQGLRLIYYSQIVNDFQKGDIAEGYSVSREKKESFPLTVTSAQKNPTAFYLCASRRQGRGYNEQFFGPGTRLTVL.

The V gene is TRBV4-1, the J gene TRBJ2-1; D possibly corresponds to TRBD2 (6 bases). CDR3 size: 16 residues. The germline V and J ends were trimmed by 4 bases and 9 bases, with 22 bases remaining between them. The germline CDR1 and CDR2 sequences are MGHRA and YSYEKL. The CDR3 DNA is TGCGCCAGCAGCCGCGTTGCGACTAGTGGGGCCAGTGAGCAGTTCTTC. Protein sequence: CASSRVATSGASEQFF.

This clone was observed a few times. As DNA, the CDR3 is TGTGCCAGCAGTACTAGGGCGACCCAGTACTTC. Translated: CASSTRATQYF. The rearrangement uses TRBV6-2 or TRBV6-3 and TRBJ2-5; tentative D call: TRBD2 (5 bases). Germline CDR1 and CDR2: MNHEY and SVGEGT. V was clipped by 5 bases and J by 7 bases, with 8 bases between them. The length of the CDR3 is 11 residues.

This chain's CDR3 is CASSAPPPGQTKWDTEAFF. DNA for the CDR3: TGTGCCAGCAGCGCACCCCCACCGGGACAAACAAAGTGGGACACTGAAGCTTTCTTT. This rearrangement joins TRBV9 to TRBJ1-1; D possibly corresponds to TRBD1 (6 bases). This CDR3 spans 19 amino acids. V lost 3 bases and J lost 3, with 27 bases in between. Germline CDR1 reads SGDLS; CDR2 reads YYNGEE.

This clone was detected once. This chain links TRBV5-1 with TRBJ2-3; the D gene is possibly TRBD2 (5 bases). Looked up from germline, CDR1 is SGHRS and CDR2 is YFSETQ. V was shortened by 0 bases and J by 1 base, with 9 bases between the two germline ends. This CDR3 spans 15 amino acids. This CDR3 is CASSLGVGGTDTQYF. Written as DNA, the CDR3 is TGCGCCAGCAGCTTGGGGGTCGGGGGCACAGATACGCAGTATTTT.

The V and J genes are TRBV4-1 and TRBJ2-7; D is perhaps TRBD2 (5 bases). Germline assignment: CDR1 MGHRA and CDR2 YSYEKL. The CDR3 sequence is 16 residues long. With 1 base removed from V and 0 bases from J, the gap between germline ends came to 13 bases. CDR3 nucleotides: TGCGCCAGCAGCCAAGGGGATAGCGCCAGCTCCTACGAGCAGTACTTC. Its protein product is CASSQGDSASSYEQYF.

The rearrangement links TRBV9 to TRBJ2-1, with 9 positions matching TRBD1. This CDR3 has 15 residues. Losses at the gene ends were 0 bases for V and 6 bases for J; bases not matched to a gene: 4. Per the germline V gene, CDR1 is SGDLS and CDR2 is YYNGEE. As DNA, the CDR3 is TGTGCCAGCAGCGTAGAGGGACAGGGCAGCAATGAGCAGTTCTTC. This encodes CASSVEGQGSNEQFF.

The chain employs TRBV28 and TRBJ2-5; 11 bases align to TRBD2. The V gene end was trimmed by 6 bases and the J gene end by 5 bases; junction bases not matched to a gene: 5. The CDR3 is 14 amino acids. Germline-derived CDR1 and CDR2 are MDHEN and SYDVKM. The CDR3 DNA is TGTGCCAGCAGAGGGACTAGCGGTAGGGAGACCCAGTACTTC. It codes for CASRGTSGRETQYF.